The rows below give T cell receptor beta chains drawn from one sample of a study of blood T cell repertoires in COVID-19. Sequencing was performed with immunoSEQ multiplex PCR; in TCRdb, only in-frame clones are kept and a portion is missing. The sample yields tens of thousands of clones, around 80% seen once. The specimen was peripheral blood. The source is a man aged 35-49 years with acute or convalescent COVID-19. The CDR3 runs from the conserved cysteine through the conserved F or W. The D gene is left open where the match is weak. Clone size, where shown, is once, few, many, or a class for clones that have expanded.

clone size	CDR3 length	D gene	V gene	J gene	CDR3 DNA	CDR3 protein
NA	13	NA	TRBV9	TRBJ1-1	TGTGCCAGCAGCGAGCGGACTCGAACTGAAGCTTTCTTT	CASSERTRTEAFF
NA	16	TRBD1	TRBV10-3	TRBJ1-5	TGTGCCATCAGTGGAGTTCAGGGGGAACGGGATCAGCCCCAGCATTTT	CAISGVQGERDQPQHF
NA	16	TRBD1	TRBV4-2	TRBJ1-2	TGTGCCAGCAGCCAAGATAAGGACAGGGGCAACTATGGCTACACCTTC	CASSQDKDRGNYGYTF
NA	15	NA	TRBV7-9	TRBJ2-5	TGTGCCAGCAGCGGACTATCCCCTACCCAAGAGACCCAGTACTTC	CASSGLSPTQETQYF
NA	13	NA	TRBV6-6	TRBJ1-2	TGTGCCAGCAGTTCAGGGGCTAGCTATGGCTACACCTTC	CASSSGASYGYTF
few	14	NA	TRBV19	TRBJ2-1	TGTGCCAGTAGTTTGCCCTACAGGGGAGGTGAGCAGTTCTTC	CASSLPYRGGEQFF
NA	14	NA	TRBV19	TRBJ1-2	TGTGCCAGTAGTATAGGAATACAGACCTATGGCTACACCTTC	CASSIGIQTYGYTF
few	13	NA	TRBV5-5	TRBJ2-1	TGTGCCAGCAGCCAGGACTCTTACAATGAGCAGTTCTTC	CASSQDSYNEQFF
NA	16	TRBD1	TRBV5-1	TRBJ1-5	TGCGCCAGCAGCTTGGGTGGACAGGCCAGCAATCAGCCCCAGCATTTT	CASSLGGQASNQPQHF
NA	15	TRBD1	TRBV5-1	TRBJ1-1	TGCGCCAGCAGCGCAACGGAACAGGGGATGGCTGAAGCTTTCTTT	CASSATEQGMAEAFF
NA	13	NA	TRBV6-5	TRBJ1-1	TGTGCCAGCCGCAGGGGAAAGAACACTGAAGCTTTCTTT	CASRRGKNTEAFF
NA	11	TRBD1	TRBV20-1	TRBJ2-1	TGCAGTGCTAGCAGGGGGAAAGAGCAGTTCTTC	CSASRGKEQFF
few	13	NA	TRBV6-5	TRBJ1-4	TGTGCCAGCAAGGGCAGGGTGGCTGAAAAACTGTTTTTT	CASKGRVAEKLFF
NA	12	NA	TRBV5-8	TRBJ1-1	TGTGCCAGCAGCTTACAGAACACTGAAGCTTTCTTT	CASSLQNTEAFF
NA	15	NA	TRBV5-1	TRBJ1-3	TGCGCCAGCAGTTGGGGCAGGGGCTCTGGAAACACCATATATTTT	CASSWGRGSGNTIYF